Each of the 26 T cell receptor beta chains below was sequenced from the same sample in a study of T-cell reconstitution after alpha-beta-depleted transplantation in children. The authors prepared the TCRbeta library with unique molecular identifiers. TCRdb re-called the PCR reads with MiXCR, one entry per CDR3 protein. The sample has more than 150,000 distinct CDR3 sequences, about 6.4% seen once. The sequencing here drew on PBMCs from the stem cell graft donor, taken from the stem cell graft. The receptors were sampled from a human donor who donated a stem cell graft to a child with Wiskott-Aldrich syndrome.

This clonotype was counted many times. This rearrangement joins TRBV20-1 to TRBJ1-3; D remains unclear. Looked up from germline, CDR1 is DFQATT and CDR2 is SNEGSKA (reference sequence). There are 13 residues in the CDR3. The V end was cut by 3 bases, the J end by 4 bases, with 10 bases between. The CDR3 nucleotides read TGCAGTGCTAGCCGCCTGCAAGGAAACACCATATATTTT. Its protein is CSASRLQGNTIYF.

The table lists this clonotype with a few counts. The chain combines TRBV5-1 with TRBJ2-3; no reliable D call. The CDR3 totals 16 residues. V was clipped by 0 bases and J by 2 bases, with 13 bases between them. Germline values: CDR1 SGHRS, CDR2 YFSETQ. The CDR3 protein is CASSLDRTPVTDTQYF. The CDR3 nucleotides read TGCGCCAGCAGCTTGGACCGGACCCCTGTCACAGATACGCAGTATTTT. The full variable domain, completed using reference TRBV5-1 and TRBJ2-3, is KAGVTQTPRYLIKTRGQQVTLSCSPISGHRSVSWYQQTPGQGLQFLFEYFSETQRNKGNFPGRFSGRQFSNSRSEMNVSTLELGDSALYLCASSLDRTPVTDTQYFGPGTRLTVL.

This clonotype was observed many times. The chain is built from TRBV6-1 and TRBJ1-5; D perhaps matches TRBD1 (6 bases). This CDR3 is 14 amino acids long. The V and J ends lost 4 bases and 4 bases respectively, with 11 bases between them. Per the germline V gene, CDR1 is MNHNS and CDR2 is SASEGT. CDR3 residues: CASSGTGLNQPQHF. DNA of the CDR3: TGTGCCAGCAGTGGTACAGGGCTGAATCAGCCCCAGCATTTT.

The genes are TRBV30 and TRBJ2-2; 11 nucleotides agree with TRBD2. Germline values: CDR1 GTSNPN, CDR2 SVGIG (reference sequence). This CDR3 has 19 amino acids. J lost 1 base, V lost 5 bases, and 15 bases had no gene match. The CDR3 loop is CAWCDTGTSGYLNTGELFF. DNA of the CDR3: TGTGCCTGGTGCGATACCGGGACTAGCGGTTACTTGAACACCGGGGAGCTGTTTTTT.

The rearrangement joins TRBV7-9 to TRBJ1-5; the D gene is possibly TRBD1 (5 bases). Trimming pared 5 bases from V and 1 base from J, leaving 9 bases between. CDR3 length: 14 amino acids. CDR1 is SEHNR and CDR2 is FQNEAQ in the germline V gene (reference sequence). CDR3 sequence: CASSDRDSNQPQHF. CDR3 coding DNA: TGTGCCAGCAGCGACCGGGACAGCAATCAGCCCCAGCATTTT.

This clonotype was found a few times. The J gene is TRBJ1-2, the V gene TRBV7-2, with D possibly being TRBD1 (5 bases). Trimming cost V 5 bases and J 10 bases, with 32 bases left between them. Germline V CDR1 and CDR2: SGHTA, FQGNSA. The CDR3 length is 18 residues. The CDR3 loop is CASSPRPGTSYSSNAYTF. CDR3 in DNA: TGTGCCAGCAGCCCAAGACCCGGGACCTCTTACTCTTCAAATGCCTACACCTTC.

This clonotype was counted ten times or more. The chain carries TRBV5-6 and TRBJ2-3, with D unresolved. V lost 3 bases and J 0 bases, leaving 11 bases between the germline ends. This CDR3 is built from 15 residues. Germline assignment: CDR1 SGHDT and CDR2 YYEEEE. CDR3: CASSSGAGSTDTQYF. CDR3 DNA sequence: TGTGCCAGCAGCTCGGGCGCTGGAAGCACAGATACGCAGTATTTT.

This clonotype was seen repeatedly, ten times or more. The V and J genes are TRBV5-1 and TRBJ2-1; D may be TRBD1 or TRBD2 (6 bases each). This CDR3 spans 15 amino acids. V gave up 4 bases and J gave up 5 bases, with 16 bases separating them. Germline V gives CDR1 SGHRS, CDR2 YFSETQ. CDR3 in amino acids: CASSLEGGRDNEQFF. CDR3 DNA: TGCGCCAGCAGCCTTGAAGGGGGGCGAGACAATGAGCAGTTCTTC.

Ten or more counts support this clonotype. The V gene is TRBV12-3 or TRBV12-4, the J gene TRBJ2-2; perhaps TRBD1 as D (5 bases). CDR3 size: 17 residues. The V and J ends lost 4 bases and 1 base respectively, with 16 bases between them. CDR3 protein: CASSYMGVGENTGELFF. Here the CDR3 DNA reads TGTGCCAGCAGTTATATGGGTGTAGGGGAGAACACCGGGGAGCTGTTTTTT.

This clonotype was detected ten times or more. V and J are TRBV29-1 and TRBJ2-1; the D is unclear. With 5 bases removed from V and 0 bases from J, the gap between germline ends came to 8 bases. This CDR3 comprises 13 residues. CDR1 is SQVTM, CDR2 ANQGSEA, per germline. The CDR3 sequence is CSVPATSYNEQFF. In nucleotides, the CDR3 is TGCAGCGTTCCGGCGACCTCCTACAATGAGCAGTTCTTC.

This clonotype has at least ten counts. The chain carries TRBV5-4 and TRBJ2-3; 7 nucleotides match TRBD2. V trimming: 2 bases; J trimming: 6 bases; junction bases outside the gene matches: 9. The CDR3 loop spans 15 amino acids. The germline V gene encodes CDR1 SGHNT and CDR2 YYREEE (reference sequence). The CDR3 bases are TGTGCCAGCAGCTTTGAGCTGTTGCGGGGGGATACGCAGTATTTT. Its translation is CASSFELLRGDTQYF.

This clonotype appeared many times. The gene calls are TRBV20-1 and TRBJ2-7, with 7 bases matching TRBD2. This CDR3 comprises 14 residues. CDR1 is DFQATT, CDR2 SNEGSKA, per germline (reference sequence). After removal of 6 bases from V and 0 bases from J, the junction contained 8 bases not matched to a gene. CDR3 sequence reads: CSAASGSSSYEQYF. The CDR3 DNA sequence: TGCAGTGCGGCTAGCGGTTCGAGCTCCTACGAGCAGTACTTC.

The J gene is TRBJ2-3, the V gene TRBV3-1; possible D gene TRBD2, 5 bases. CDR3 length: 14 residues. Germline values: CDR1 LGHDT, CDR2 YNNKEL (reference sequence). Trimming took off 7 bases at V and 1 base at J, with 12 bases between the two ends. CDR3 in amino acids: CASTSGGGTDTQYF. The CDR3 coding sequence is TGTGCCAGCACCTCAGGAGGAGGCACAGATACGCAGTATTTT.

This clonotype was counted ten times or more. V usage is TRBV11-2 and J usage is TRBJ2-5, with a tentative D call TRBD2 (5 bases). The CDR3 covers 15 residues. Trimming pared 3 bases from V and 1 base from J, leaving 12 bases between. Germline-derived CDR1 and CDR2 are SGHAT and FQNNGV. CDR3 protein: CASSLERGIQETQYF. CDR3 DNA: TGTGCCAGCAGCTTGGAACGGGGAATCCAAGAGACCCAGTACTTC.

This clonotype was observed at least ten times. The CDR3 DNA follows: TGTGCCAGCAGCTTAGTGGCTAGCGGCAGCCATGAGCAGTTCTTC. It yields the protein CASSLVASGSHEQFF. This sequence joins TRBV7-9 and TRBJ2-1; 7 bases line up with TRBD2. V lost 1 base, J lost 8 bases, and 8 bases stayed unmatched. Germline CDR1 SEHNR, CDR2 FQNEAQ (reference sequence). The CDR3 is made up of 15 amino acids.

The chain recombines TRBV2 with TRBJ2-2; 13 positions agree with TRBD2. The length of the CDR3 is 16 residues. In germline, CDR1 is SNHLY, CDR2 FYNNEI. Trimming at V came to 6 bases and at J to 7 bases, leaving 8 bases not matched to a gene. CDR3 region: CASRERTSGGGGELFF. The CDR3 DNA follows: TGTGCCAGCAGGGAACGGACTAGCGGGGGAGGCGGGGAGCTGTTTTTT.

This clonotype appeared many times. Written as DNA, the CDR3 is TGTGCCAGCCGGGGACTAGCGGGAGTAAATACGCAGTATTTT. Translation gives CASRGLAGVNTQYF. The rearrangement joins TRBV7-2 to TRBJ2-3, with TRBD2 matching 14 bases. V was clipped by 8 bases and J by 7 bases; unmatched bases: 5. Germline V gene lookup returns CDR1 SGHTA and CDR2 FQGNSA. The CDR3 extends over 14 amino acids.

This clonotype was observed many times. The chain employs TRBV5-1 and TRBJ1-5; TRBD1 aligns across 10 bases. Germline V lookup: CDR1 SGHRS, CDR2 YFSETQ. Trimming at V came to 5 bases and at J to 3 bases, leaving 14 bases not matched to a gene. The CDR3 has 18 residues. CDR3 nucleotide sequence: TGCGCCAGCAGACCCGGTCCGGGACAGGGGACTAACAATCAGCCCCAGCATTTT. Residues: CASRPGPGQGTNNQPQHF.

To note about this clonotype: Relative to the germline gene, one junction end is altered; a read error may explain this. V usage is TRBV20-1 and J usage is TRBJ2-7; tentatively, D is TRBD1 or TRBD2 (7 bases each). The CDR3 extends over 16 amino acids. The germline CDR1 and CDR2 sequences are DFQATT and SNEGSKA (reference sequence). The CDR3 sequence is CCARGGGGGPPEEQYF. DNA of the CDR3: TGCTGTGCTAGAGGAGGGGGCGGGGGACCCCCAGAAGAGCAGTACTTC.

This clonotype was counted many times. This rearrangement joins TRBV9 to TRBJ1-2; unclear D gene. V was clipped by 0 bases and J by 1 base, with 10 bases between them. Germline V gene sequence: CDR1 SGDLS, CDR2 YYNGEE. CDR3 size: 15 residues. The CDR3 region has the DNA TGTGCCAGCAGCGTAGCTCCGGCAGTTAACTATGGCTACACCTTC. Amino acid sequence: CASSVAPAVNYGYTF.

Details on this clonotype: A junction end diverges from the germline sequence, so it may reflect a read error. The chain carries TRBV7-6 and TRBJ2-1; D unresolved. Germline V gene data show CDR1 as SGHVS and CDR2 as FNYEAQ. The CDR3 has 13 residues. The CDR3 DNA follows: TGTGCCAGAAGCTTAGCCCAATACAATGAGCAGTTCTTC. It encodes CARSLAQYNEQFF. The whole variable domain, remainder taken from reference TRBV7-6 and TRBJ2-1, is GAGVSQSPRYKVTKRGQDVALRCDPISGHVSLYWYRQALGQGPEFLTYFNYEAQQDKSGLPNDRFSAERPEGSISTLTIQRTEQRDSAMYRCARSLAQYNEQFFGPGTRLTVL.

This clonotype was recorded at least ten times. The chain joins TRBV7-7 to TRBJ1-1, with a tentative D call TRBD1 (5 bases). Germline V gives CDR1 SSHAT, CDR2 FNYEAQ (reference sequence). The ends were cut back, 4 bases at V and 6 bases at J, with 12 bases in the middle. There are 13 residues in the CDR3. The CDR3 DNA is TGTGCCAGCAGCTCCAGTCAGGGCGCTGAAGCTTTCTTT. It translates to CASSSSQGAEAFF.

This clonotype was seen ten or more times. CDR3 nucleotide sequence: TGTGCCAGCAGTTTAGGGCAGAGCTCCTACAATGAGCAGTTCTTC. Protein product: CASSLGQSSYNEQFF. The chain has TRBV12-3 or TRBV12-4 and TRBJ2-1; no definite D call. V gave up 1 base and J gave up 0 bases, with 7 bases separating them. The CDR3 sequence is 15 residues long.

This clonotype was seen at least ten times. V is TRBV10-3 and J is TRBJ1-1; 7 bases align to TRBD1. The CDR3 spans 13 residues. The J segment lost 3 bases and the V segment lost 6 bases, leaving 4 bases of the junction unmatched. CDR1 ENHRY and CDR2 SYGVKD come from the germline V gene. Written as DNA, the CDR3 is TGTGCCATCAGACCTACAGGGGACACTGAAGCTTTCTTT. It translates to CAIRPTGDTEAFF.

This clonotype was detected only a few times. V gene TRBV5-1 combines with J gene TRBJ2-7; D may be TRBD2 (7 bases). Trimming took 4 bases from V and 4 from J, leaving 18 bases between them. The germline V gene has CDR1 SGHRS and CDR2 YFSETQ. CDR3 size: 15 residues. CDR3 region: CASSPLAGAGYEQYF. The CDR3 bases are TGCGCCAGCAGCCCTTTGGCGGGGGCAGGGTACGAGCAGTACTTC.

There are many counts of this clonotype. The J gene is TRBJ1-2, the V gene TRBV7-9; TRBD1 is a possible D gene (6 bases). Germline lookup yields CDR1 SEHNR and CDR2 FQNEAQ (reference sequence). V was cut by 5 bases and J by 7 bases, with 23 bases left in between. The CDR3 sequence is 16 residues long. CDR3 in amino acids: CASSPGQFFLSVGYTF. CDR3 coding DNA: TGTGCCAGCAGCCCCGGACAGTTCTTCCTTAGTGTTGGCTACACCTTC.